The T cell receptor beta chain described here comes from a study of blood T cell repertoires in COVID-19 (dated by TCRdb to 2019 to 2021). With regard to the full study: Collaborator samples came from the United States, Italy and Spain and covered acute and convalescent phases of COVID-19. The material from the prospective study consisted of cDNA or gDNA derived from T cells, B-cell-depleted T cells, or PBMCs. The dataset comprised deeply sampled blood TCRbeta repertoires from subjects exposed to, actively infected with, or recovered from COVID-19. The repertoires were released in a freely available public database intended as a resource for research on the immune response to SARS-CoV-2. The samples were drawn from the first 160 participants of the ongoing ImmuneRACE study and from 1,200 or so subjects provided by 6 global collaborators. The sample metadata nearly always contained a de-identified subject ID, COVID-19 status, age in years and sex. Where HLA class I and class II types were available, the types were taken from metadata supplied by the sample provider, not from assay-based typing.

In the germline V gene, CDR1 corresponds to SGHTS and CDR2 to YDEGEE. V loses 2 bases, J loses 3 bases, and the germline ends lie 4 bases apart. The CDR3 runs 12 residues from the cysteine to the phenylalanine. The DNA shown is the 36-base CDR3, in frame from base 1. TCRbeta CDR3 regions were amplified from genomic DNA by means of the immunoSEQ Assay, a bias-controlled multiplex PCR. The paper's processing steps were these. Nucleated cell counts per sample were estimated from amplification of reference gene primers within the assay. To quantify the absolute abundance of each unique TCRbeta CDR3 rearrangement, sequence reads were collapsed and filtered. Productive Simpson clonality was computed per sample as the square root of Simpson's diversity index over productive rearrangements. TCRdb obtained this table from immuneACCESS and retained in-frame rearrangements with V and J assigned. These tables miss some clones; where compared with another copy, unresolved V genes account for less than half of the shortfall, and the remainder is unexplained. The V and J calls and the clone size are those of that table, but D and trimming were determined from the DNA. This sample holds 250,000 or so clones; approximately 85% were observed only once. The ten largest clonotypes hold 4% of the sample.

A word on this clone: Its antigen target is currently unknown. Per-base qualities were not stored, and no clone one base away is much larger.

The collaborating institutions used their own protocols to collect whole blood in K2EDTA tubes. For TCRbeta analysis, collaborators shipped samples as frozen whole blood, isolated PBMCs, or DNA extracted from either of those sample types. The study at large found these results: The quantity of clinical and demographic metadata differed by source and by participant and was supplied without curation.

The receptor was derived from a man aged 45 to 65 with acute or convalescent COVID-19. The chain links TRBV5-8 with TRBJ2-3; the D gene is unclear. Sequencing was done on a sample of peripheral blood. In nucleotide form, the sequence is TGTGCCAGCAGCTTCGGGACAGATACGCAGTATTTT. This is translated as CASSFGTDTQYF.